This T cell receptor beta chain was identified in a study of metastatic and nonmetastatic thyroid tumors. Among the patients, none had received any treatment before thyroid surgery. TCRdb re-analyzed the PCR reads using MiXCR. The top ten hold roughly 21% of the sample, which has 7,000 to 10,000 clones, around 29% seen once. V gave up 1 base and J gave up 1 base, with 1 base separating them. The CDR3 loop spans 13 amino acids. CDR1 and CDR2 from the germline V gene are SGHTA and FQGNSA. Overall study findings and caveats: Significantly higher TCR beta diversity was reportedly seen in malignant thyroid tumors than benign nodules, in blood and tumor.

Remarks on this clone: What it binds is not known.

The source is a female donor with papillary thyroid cancer or a benign thyroid nodule (not recorded which). Some clones in this sample may be carry-over from other donors' samples. The specimen was tumor tissue. The chain is built from TRBV7-2 and TRBJ2-2, with D unresolved. The CDR3 nucleotides are TGTGCCAGCAGCTTAGGGAACACCGGGGAGCTGTTTTTT. Its translation: CASSLGNTGELFF.